The present T cell receptor beta chain was sequenced within a study of blood T cell repertoires in COVID-19. The overall study: Samples taken during acute and convalescent COVID-19 were collected in the United States, Italy and Spain. From T cells, B-cell-depleted T cells, or PBMCs came the material, which was cDNA or gDNA.

Methods used by the authors: Reference gene primer amplification yielded estimated nucleated cell counts. Assay used: immunoSEQ multiplex PCR; TCRdb lists only in-frame clones, some missing. V and J calls and clone size follow that table, whereas D and trimming were derived from the DNA. The sample carries 200,000 to 250,000 clones, roughly four fifths recorded once. The CDR3 has 15 amino acids. Between the trimmed V and J ends, which lost 0 bases and 3 bases, there was a span of 8 bases. Germline CDR1 reads SGHTA; CDR2 reads FQGNSA. The receptor's source is a woman of 80 years or more with acute or convalescent COVID-19. Sequencing was performed on peripheral blood. This sequence joins TRBV7-2 and TRBJ1-4, with D maybe TRBD1 (6 bases). The CDR3 sequence is CASSLAQGPNEKLFF. The CDR3 DNA follows: TGTGCCAGCAGCTTAGCACAGGGCCCTAATGAAAAACTGTTTTTT. Drawing the rest from reference TRBV7-2 and TRBJ1-4, the complete variable domain is GAGVSQSPSNKVTEKGKDVELRCDPISGHTALYWYRQSLGQGLEFLIYFQGNSAPDKSGLPSDRFSAERTGGSVSTLTIQRTQQEDSAVYLCASSLAQGPNEKLFFGSGTQLSVL.